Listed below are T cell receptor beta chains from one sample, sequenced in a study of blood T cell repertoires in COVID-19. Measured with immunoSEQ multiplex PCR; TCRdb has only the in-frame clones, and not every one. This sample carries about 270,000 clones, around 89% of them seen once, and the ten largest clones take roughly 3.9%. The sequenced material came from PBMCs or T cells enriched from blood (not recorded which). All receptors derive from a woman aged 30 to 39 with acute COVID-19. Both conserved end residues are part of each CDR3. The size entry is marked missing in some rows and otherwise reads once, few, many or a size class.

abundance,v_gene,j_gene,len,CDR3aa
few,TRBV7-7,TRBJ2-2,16,CASSLAGAGNTGELFF
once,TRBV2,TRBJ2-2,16,CASSEESPRNTGELFF
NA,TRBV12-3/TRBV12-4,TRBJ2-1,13,CASSSILANEQFF
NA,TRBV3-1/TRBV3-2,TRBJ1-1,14,CASSLPGTNTEAFF
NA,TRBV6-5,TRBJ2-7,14,CAAREARSSYEQYF
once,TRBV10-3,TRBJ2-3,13,CASQDRFTDTQYF
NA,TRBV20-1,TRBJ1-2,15,CSASPGQLGGYGYTF
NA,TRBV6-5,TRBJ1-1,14,CASSHRGRRSEAFF
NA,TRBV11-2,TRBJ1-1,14,CASSLGQGTTEAFF
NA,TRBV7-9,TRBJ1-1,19,CASSLFVWTATEERTEAFF
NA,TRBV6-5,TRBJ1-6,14,CASGLQGTNSPLHF
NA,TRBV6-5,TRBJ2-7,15,CASSYGGRAEYEQYF
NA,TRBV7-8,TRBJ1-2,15,CASSLGQGQWYGYTF
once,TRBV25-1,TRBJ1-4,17,CASSGFYAQGTNEKLFF
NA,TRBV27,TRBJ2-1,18,CASRTGTLGQGSYNEQFF
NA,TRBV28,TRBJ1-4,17,CASSFEPGEMPNEKLFF
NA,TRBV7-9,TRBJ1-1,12,CASSNRGLGAFF
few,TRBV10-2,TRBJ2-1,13,CASSTELALEQFF
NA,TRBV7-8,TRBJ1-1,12,CASSLGMSEAFF
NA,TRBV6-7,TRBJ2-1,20,CASRIRVMVLFRGGNNEQFF
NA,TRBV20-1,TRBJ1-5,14,CSASPSYSNQPQHF
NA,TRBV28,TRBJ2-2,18,CASSSLMLAELIDGELFF
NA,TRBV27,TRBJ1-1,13,CASSDQGGTEAFF
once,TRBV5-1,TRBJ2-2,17,CASSSLPSGRVAGELFF
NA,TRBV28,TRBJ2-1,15,CASRRWATANNEQFF
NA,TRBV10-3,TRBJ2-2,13,CATEGQGAGELFF
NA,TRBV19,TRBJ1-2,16,CASSTPNRDRRFGYTF
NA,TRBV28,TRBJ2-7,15,CASSTGQGWSYEQYF
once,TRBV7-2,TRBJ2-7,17,CASSLSDLLAGGSEQYF
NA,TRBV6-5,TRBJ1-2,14,CASSYQGLGYGYTF
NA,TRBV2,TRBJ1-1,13,CASSDGGDTEAFF
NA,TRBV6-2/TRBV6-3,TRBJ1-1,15,CASSYWGRANTEAFF
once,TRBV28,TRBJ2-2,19,CASSLLAGGLFSNTGELFF
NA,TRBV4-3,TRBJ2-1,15,CASSQSGSLDNEQFF
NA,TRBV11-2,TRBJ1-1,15,CASSSSERVGTEAFF
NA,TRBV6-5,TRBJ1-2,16,CASSYNPGHSNGGYTF
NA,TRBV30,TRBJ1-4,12,CAWEGASEKLFF
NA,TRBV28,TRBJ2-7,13,CASKGEGPTEQYF
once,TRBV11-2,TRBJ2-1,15,CASSLLGQAYNEQFF
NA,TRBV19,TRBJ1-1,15,CASARQGAGNTEAFF
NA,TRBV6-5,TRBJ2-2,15,CASKEANRGTGELFF
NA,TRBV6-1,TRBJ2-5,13,CASSEDFGGTQYF
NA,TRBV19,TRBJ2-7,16,CASSPTSGVDSGEQYF
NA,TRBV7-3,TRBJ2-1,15,CASSFLAGVWNEQFF
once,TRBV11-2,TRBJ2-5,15,CASSLGPQGVETQYF
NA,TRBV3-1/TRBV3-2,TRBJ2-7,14,CASSPRTSAGEQYF
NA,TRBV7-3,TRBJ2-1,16,CASSASSGRVYNEQFF
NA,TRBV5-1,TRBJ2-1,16,CASSHGTSGSIDEQFF
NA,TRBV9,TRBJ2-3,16,CASSVYQGAIADTQYF